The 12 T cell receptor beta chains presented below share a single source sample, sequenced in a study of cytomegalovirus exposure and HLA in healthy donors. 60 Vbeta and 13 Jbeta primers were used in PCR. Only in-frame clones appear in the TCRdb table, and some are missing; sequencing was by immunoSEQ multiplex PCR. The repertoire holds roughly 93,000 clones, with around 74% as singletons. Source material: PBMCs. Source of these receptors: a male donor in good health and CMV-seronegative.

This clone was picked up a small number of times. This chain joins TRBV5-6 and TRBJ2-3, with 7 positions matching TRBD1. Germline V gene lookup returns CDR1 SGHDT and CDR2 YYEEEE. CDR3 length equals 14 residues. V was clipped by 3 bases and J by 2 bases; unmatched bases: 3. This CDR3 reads CASSSGQFTDTQYF. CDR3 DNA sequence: TGTGCCAGCAGCTCGGGACAGTTCACAGATACGCAGTATTTT.

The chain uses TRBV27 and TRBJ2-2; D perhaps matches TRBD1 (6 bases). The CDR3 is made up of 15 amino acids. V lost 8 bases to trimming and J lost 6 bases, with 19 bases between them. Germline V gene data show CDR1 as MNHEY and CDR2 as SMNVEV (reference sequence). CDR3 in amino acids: CASSKGQLLSGELFF. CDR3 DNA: TGTGCCAGCTCTAAAGGACAGCTGTTATCCGGGGAGCTGTTTTTT.

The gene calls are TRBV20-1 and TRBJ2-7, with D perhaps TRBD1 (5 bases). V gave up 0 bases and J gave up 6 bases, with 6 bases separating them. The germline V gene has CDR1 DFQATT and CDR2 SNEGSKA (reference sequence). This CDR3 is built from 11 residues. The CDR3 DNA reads TGCAGTGCTAGAGAGGGGCGCGAGCAGTACTTC. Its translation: CSAREGREQYF.

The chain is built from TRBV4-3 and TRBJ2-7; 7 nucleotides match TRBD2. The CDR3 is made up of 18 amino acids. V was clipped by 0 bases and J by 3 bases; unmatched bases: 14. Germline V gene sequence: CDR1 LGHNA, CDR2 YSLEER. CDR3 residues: CASSQDLGRAGAFYEQYF. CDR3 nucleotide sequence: TGCGCCAGCAGCCAAGATTTGGGAAGGGCGGGAGCGTTCTACGAGCAGTACTTC.

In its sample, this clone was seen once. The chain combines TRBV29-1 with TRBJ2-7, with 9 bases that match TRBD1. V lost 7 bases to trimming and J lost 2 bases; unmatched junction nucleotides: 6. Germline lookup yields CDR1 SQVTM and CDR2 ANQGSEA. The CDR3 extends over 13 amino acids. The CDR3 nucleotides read TGCAGCGCATCACAGGGGGCCGCCTACGAGCAGTACTTC. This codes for CSASQGAAYEQYF.

CDR3 bases: TGCGCCAGCAGCCCAGGGACAGGGAATACAGAGACCCAGTACTTC. Residues: CASSPGTGNTETQYF. This chain joins TRBV5-1 and TRBJ2-5, with TRBD1 matching 9 bases. V trimming: 4 bases; J trimming: 4 bases; junction bases outside the gene matches: 8. CDR3 length equals 15 residues. CDR1 and CDR2 (germline): SGHRS, YFSETQ.

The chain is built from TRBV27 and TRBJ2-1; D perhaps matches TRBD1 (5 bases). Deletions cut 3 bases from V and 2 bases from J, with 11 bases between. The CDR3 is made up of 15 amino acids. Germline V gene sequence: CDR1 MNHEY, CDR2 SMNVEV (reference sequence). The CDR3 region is CASSFVQGTYNEQFF. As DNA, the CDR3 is TGTGCCAGCAGTTTTGTTCAGGGAACCTACAATGAGCAGTTCTTC.

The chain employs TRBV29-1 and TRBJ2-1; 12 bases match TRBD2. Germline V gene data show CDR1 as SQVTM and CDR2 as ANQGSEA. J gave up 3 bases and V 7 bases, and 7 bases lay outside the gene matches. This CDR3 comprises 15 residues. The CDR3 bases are TGCAGCGGAAAACTAGCGGGAGGAAACTACAATGAGCAGTTCTTC. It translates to CSGKLAGGNYNEQFF.

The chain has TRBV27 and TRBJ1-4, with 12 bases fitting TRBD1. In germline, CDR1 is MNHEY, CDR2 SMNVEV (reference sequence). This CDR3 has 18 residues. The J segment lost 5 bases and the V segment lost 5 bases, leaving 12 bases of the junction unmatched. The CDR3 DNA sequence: TGTGCCAGCAGTGGGGGACAGGGGGCTCCTTTACACAATGAAAAACTGTTTTTT. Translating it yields CASSGGQGAPLHNEKLFF.

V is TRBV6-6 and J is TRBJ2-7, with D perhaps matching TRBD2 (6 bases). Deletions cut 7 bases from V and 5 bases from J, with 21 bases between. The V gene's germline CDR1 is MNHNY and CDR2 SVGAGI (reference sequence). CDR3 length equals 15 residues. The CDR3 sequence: CASTNSGKRGNEQYF. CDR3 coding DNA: TGTGCCAGCACAAATAGCGGAAAAAGGGGCAACGAGCAGTACTTC.

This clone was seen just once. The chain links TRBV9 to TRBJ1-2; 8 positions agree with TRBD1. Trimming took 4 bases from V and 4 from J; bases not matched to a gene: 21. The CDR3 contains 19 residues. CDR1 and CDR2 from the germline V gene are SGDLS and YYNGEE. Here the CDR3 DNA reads TGTGCCAGCAGCCCAGCGCTGTTCGGGACAGGCATGGGGACCTATGGCTACACCTTC. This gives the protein CASSPALFGTGMGTYGYTF. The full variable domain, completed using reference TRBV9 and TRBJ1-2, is DSGVTQTPKHLITATGQRVTLRCSPRSGDLSVYWYQQSLDQGLQFLIQYYNGEERAKGNILERFSAQQFPDLHSELNLSSLELGDSALYFCASSPALFGTGMGTYGYTFGSGTRLTVV.

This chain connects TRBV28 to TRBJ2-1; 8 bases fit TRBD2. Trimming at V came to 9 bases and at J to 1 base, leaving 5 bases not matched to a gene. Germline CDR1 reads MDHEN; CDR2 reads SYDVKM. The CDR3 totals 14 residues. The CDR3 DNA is TGTGCCAGTACCTTAGCGGGATCCTACAATGAGCAGTTCTTC. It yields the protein CASTLAGSYNEQFF.